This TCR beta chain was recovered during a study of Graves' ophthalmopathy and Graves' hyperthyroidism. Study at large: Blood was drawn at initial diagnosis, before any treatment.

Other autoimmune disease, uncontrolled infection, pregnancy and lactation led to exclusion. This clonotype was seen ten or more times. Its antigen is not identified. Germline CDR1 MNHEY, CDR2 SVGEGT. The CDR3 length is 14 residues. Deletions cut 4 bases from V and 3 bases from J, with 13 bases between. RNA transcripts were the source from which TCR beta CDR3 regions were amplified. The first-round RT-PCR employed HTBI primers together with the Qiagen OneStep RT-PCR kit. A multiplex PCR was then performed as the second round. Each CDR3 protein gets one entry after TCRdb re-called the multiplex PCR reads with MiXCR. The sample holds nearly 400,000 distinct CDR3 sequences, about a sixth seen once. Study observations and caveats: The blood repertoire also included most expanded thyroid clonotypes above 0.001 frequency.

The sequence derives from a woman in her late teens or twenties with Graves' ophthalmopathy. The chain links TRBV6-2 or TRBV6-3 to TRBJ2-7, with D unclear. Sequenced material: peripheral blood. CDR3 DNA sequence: TGTGCCAGCAGTTCCCCGACACGCTTCTACGAGCAGTACTTC. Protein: CASSSPTRFYEQYF.